This T cell receptor beta chain appears in the sequencing data of a study of CD8 T cells in ankylosing spondylitis. Findings and caveats of the study: Peripheral blood samples showed relatively rare disease-linked clones, and these clones were CD8+. Earlier studies detected some motif variants in reactive arthritis synovial fluid and blood. Disease-linked clones reportedly concentrated significantly in matched ankylosing spondylitis synovial fluid. A TCR beta motif of fewer than ten highly homologous variants seemed to mark ankylosing spondylitis blood.

Regarding this clonotype: No antigen is known for it.

Molecular-barcoded quantitative 5'-RACE produced these TCR beta libraries. Each CDR3 protein is one row after TCRdb ran MiXCR on the 5' RACE reads. This table holds about 510,000 distinct CDR3 sequences, about 5.7% found once. This CDR3 is built from 11 residues. The trim removed 4 bases at V and 9 bases at J, leaving 1 base unmatched. CDR1 and CDR2 from the germline V gene are MDHEN and SYDVKM. This TCR came from a male donor with ankylosing spondylitis. The chain has TRBV28 and TRBJ2-5; 8 positions agree with TRBD2. Sequenced material: blood, either unsorted or a sorted T cell fraction (not recorded which). The DNA of the CDR3 is TGTGCCAGCAGTTCCGGGAGGGCCCAGTACTTC. This codes for CASSSGRAQYF.